The subject of this entry is one T cell receptor (beta chain). The data were obtained in a study of shared clonotypes between healthy human individuals. Profiling relied on immunoSEQ multiplex PCR, and the TCRdb table lists in-frame clones only, not all of them. The sample holds 1,400,000 or so clones, 98% seen once. Sequences were obtained from naive CD4+ T cells sorted from blood. Subset of the sample: CD45RA+ positively selected. This TCR derives from a young man in good health.

The DNA for the CDR3 is TGTGCCAGCAGTGCAGCTAGCGTGGTTGGAGGGCAGCAGTTCTTC. Translation gives CASSAASVVGGQQFF. The rearrangement uses TRBV6-1 and TRBJ2-1, with D tentatively TRBD2 (6 bases). This CDR3 has 15 amino acids. Germline V gives CDR1 MNHNS, CDR2 SASEGT. Trimming shortened V by 4 bases and J by 11 bases, and 21 bases separated the two germline ends.